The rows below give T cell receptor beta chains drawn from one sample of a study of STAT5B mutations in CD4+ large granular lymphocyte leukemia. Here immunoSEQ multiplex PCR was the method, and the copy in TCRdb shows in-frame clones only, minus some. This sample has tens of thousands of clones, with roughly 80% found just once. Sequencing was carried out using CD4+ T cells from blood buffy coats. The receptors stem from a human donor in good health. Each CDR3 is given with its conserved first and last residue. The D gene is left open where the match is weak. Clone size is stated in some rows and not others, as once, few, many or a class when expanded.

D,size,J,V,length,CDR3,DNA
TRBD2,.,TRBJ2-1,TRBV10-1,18,CASSETSFWTSGKDEQFF,TGCGCCAGCAGTGAGACAAGTTTCTGGACTAGCGGAAAGGATGAGCAGTTCTTC
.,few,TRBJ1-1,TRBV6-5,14,CASSYSPGNTEAFF,TGTGCCAGCAGTTACTCGCCAGGGAACACTGAAGCTTTCTTT
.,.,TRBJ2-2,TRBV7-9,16,CASRLMLTTGGGELFF,TGTGCCAGCAGACTTATGTTAACTACCGGGGGCGGGGAGCTGTTTTTT
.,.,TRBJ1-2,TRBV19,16,CASSITGTDSFYGYTF,TGTGCCAGTAGTATAACCGGGACCGATTCTTTCTATGGCTACACCTTC
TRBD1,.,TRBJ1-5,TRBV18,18,CASSPTSTGEGSYQPQHF,TGTGCCAGCTCACCAACCTCGACAGGGGAAGGCAGTTATCAGCCCCAGCATTTT
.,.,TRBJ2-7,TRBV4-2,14,CASSHQGVSYEQYF,TGTGCCAGCAGCCACCAAGGGGTCTCCTACGAGCAGTACTTC
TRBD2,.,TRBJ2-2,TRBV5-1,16,CASSTGTSGNTGELFF,TGCGCCAGCAGCACGGGGACTAGCGGGAACACCGGGGAGCTGTTTTTT
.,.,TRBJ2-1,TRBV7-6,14,CASSPGQFYNEQFF,TGTGCCAGCAGCCCCGGACAGTTTTACAATGAGCAGTTCTTC
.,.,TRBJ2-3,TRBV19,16,CASSIDRGDGTDTQYF,TGTGCCAGTAGTATAGACAGGGGAGATGGCACAGATACGCAGTATTTT
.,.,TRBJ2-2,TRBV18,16,CASSPTGQMNTGELFF,TGTGCCAGCTCACCGACGGGTCAAATGAACACCGGGGAGCTGTTTTTT
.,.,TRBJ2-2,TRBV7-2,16,CASSLRLAQNTGELFF,TGTGCCAGCAGCTTAAGGCTAGCACAGAACACCGGGGAGCTGTTTTTT
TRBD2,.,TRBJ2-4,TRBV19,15,CARRLAGRNKNIQYF,TGTGCCAGGCGACTAGCGGGACGCAACAAAAACATTCAGTACTTC
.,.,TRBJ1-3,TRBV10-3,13,CAISRAEGNTIYF,TGTGCCATCTCGCGGGCAGAAGGAAACACCATATATTTT
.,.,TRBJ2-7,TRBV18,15,CASSPFPDRGLEQYF,TGTGCCAGCTCACCCTTCCCGGACAGAGGTCTCGAGCAGTACTTC
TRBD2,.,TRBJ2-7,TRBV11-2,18,CASSPRTRLAGEGYEQYF,TGTGCCAGCAGCCCTAGAACCCGGCTAGCGGGAGAGGGCTACGAGCAGTACTTC
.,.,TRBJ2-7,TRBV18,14,CASSPSPGAYEQYF,TGTGCCAGCTCACCAAGTCCCGGAGCCTACGAGCAGTACTTC
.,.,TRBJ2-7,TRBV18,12,CASSRTPGEQYF,TGTGCCAGCTCCCGTACACCAGGCGAGCAGTACTTC
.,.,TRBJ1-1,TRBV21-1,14,CASTSESMNTEAFF,TGTGCCAGCACCTCGGAGTCCATGAACACTGAAGCTTTCTTT
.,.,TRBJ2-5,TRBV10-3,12,CAIAAYQETQYF,TGTGCCATCGCCGCGTACCAAGAGACCCAGTACTTC
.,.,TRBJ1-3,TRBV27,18,CASSLWGGGKGTGNTIYF,TGTGCCAGCAGTTTATGGGGCGGTGGGAAAGGTACTGGAAACACCATATATTTT
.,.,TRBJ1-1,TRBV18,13,CASSPGQDTEAFF,TGTGCCAGCTCACCGGGGCAGGACACTGAAGCTTTCTTT
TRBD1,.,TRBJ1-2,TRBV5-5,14,CASSLEDRVDGYTF,TGTGCCAGCAGCTTGGAAGACAGGGTAGATGGCTACACCTTC
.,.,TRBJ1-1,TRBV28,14,CASSLHTGNTEAFF,TGTGCCAGCAGTCTCCACACAGGGAACACTGAAGCTTTCTTT
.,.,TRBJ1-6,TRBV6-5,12,CASSYPGSPLHF,TGTGCCAGCAGTTACCCGGGTTCACCCCTCCACTTT
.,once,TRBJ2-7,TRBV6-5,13,CASSRTHSYEQYF,TGTGCCAGCAGCCGGACACACTCCTACGAGCAGTACTTC
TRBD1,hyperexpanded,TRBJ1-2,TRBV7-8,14,CASSSGQGLYGYTF,TGTGCCAGCAGCTCGGGACAGGGACTGTATGGCTACACCTTC
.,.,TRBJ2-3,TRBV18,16,CASSPLGGSGTDTQYF,TGTGCCAGCTCCCCTTTAGGGGGATCTGGGACAGATACGCAGTATTTT
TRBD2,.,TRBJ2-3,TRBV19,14,CASASGRNTDTQYF,TGTGCCAGTGCTAGCGGGAGGAACACAGATACGCAGTATTTT
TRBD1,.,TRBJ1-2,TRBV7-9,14,CASSLAGTGSGYTF,TGTGCCAGCAGCTTAGCCGGGACAGGGAGTGGCTACACCTTC
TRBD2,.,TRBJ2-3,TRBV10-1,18,CASSGGVRTSGRTDTQYF,TGCGCCAGCAGTGGAGGGGTACGGACTAGCGGGCGCACAGATACGCAGTATTTT
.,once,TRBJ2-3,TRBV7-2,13,CASSFKGTDTQYF,TGTGCCAGCAGCTTCAAGGGCACAGATACGCAGTATTTT
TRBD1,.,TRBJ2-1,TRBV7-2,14,CASSTGQPGNEQFF,TGTGCCAGCAGCACGGGACAGCCTGGGAATGAGCAGTTCTTC
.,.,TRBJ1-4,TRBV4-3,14,CASSQEVDYEKLFF,TGCGCCAGCAGCCAAGAGGTGGATTACGAAAAACTGTTTTTT